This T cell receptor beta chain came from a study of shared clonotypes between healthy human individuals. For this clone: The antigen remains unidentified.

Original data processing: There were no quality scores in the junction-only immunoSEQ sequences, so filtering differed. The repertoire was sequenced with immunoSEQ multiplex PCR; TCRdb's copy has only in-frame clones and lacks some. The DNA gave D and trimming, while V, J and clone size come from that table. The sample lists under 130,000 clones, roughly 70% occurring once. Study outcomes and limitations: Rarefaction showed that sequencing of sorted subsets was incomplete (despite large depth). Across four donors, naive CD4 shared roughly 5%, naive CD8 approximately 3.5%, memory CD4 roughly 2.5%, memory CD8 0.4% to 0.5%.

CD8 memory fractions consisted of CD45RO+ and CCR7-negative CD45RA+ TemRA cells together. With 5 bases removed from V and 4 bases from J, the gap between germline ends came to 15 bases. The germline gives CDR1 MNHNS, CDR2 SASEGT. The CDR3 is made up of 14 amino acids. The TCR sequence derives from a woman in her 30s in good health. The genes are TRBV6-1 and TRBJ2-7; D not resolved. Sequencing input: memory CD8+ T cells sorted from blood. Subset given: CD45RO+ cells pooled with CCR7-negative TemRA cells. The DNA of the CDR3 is TGTGCCAGCAGTAAAGAATTATGGGGTTACGAGCAGTACTTC. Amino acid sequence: CASSKELWGYEQYF.